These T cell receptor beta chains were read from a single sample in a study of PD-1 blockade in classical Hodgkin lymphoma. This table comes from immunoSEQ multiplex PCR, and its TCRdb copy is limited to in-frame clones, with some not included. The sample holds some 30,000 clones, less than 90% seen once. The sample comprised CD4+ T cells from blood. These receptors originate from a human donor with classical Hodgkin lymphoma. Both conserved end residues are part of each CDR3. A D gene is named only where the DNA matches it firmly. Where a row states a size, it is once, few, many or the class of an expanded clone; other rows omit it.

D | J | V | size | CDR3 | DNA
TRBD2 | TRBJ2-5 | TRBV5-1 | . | CASSGGLADQETQYF | TGCGCCAGCAGCGGAGGACTAGCGGATCAAGAGACCCAGTACTTC
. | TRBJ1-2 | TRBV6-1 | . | CASSEAWQGSYGYTF | TGTGCCAGCAGTGAAGCCTGGCAGGGTAGCTATGGCTACACCTTC
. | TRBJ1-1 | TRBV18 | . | CASSPRPYDRYTEAFF | TGTGCCAGCTCACCACGCCCTTATGACAGATACACTGAAGCTTTCTTT
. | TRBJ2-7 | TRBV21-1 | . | CASSETSGYPYEQYF | TGTGCCAGCAGCGAGACTAGCGGGTACCCCTACGAGCAGTACTTC
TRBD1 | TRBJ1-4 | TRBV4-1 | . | CASSHPDRIYEKLFF | TGCGCCAGCAGCCACCCGGACAGGATTTATGAAAAACTGTTTTTT
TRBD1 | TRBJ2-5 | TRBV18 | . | CASSPPSGQVSWETQYF | TGTGCCAGCTCACCACCCTCGGGACAGGTCTCTTGGGAGACCCAGTACTTC
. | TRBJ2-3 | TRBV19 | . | CASSIGQRTDTQYF | TGTGCCAGTAGTATCGGCCAACGCACAGATACGCAGTATTTT
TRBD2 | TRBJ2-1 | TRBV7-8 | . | CASSNRGRLAGAYNEQFF | TGTGCCAGCAGCAACAGGGGAAGACTAGCGGGTGCCTACAATGAGCAGTTCTTC
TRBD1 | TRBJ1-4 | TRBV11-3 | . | CASSLDPTGFEKLFF | TGTGCCAGCAGCTTAGACCCGACAGGGTTCGAAAAACTGTTTTTT
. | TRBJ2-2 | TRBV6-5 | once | CASSYAENTGELFF | TGTGCCAGCAGTTACGCAGAGAACACCGGGGAGCTGTTTTTT
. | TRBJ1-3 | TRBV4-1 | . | CASSQGETVSSGNTIYF | TGCGCCAGCAGCCAAGGAGAGACGGTTAGCTCTGGAAACACCATATATTTT
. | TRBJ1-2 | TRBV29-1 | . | CSVGGIQTGGYTF | TGCAGCGTTGGTGGGATCCAAACAGGCGGCTACACCTTC
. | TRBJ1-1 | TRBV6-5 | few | CASSSAGNTEAFF | TGTGCCAGCAGTTCGGCCGGGAACACTGAAGCTTTCTTT
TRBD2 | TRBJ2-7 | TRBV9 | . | CASSAGGLAGVGEQYF | TGTGCCAGCAGCGCAGGGGGACTAGCGGGAGTAGGAGAGCAATACTTC
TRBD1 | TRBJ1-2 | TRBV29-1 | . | CSSLDRGSYGYTF | TGCAGCTCCCTCGACAGGGGTTCTTATGGCTACACCTTC
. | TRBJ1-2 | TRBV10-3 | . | CAIREDRHASGYTF | TGTGCCATCAGGGAGGACAGACACGCGTCGGGCTACACCTTC
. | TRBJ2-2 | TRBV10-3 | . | CAIQSFDTGELFF | TGTGCCATCCAGAGTTTCGACACCGGGGAGCTGTTTTTT
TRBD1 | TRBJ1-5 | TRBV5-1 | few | CAGWTGYQPQHF | TGCGCCGGCTGGACAGGGTATCAGCCCCAGCATTTT
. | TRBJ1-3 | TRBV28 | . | CASREGLSGNTIYF | TGTGCCAGCAGGGAGGGGCTGTCTGGAAACACCATATATTTT
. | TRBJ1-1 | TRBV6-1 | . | CASTNKGHLNTEAFF | TGTGCCAGCACCAATAAGGGGCACTTGAACACTGAAGCTTTCTTT
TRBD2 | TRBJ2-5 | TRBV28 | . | CASSLSQSGRGKTQYF | TGTGCCAGCAGTCTATCTCAAAGCGGGAGGGGAAAGACCCAGTACTTC
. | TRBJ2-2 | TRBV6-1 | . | CASSAQSTGELFF | TGTGCCAGCAGTGCACAGAGCACCGGGGAGCTGTTTTTT
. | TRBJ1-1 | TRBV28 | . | CASSLYHRGTEAFF | TGTGCCAGCAGTTTATACCATAGGGGGACTGAAGCTTTCTTT